Shown below are 30 T cell receptor beta chains from a single sample sequenced in a study of T cell repertoires in cytomegalovirus infection. TCRdb reanalysed the reads using MiXCR and keeps one entry per CDR3 protein. Of 84,000 or so distinct CDR3 sequences listed, about 45% are singletons. These TCRs are of unknown antigen specificity. The starting material was CD8+ T cells from cultured PBMCs, obtained from culture after CMV antigen stimulation. These TCRs come from a human donor in good health (CMV status not recorded). Some clones in this sample may be carry-over from other donors' samples.

This clonotype was detected only a few times. This chain joins TRBV6-1 and TRBJ2-3; maybe TRBD1 (6 bases). The CDR3 has 16 residues. The V gene's germline CDR1 is MNHNS and CDR2 SASEGT. V was trimmed by 3 bases and J by 4 bases, leaving 17 bases between them. In nucleotides, the CDR3 is TGTGCCAGCAGTGACGGAACCAGGGGACCAGCAGATACGCAGTATTTT. This gives the protein CASSDGTRGPADTQYF.

The chain is built from TRBV7-9 and TRBJ2-6; maybe TRBD1 (6 bases). The ends were cut back, 5 bases at V and 0 bases at J, with 14 bases in the middle. The CDR3 runs to 17 residues. CDR1 is SEHNR, CDR2 FQNEAQ, per germline (reference sequence). The CDR3 DNA is TGTGCCAGCAGCCCGAGACAGGAGAGCTCTGGGGCCAACGTCCTGACTTTC. This translates into CASSPRQESSGANVLTF.

This clonotype has at least ten counts. The gene calls are TRBV7-2 and TRBJ2-1; D not resolved. The V and J ends lost 1 base and 0 bases respectively, with 7 bases between them. Germline V gene sequence: CDR1 SGHTA, CDR2 FQGNSA. The CDR3 runs to 15 residues. The CDR3 DNA is TGTGCCAGCAGCTTAGACAGTAGCTCCTACAATGAGCAGTTCTTC. It yields the protein CASSLDSSSYNEQFF.

Only a few counts were recorded for this clonotype. The V gene is TRBV7-8, the J gene TRBJ2-1; TRBD2 agrees at 12 bases. Germline V CDR1 and CDR2: SGHVS, FQNEAQ. J gave up 4 bases and V 1 base, and 14 bases lay outside the gene matches. The CDR3 covers 20 residues. CDR3 in amino acids: CASSLGRRTSGTKRYNEQFF. The CDR3 DNA is TGTGCCAGCAGCTTAGGTCGGAGGACTAGCGGGACCAAAAGATACAATGAGCAGTTCTTC.

J is TRBJ2-7 and V is TRBV5-1, with D possibly matching TRBD1 (6 bases). V lost 4 bases to trimming and J lost 0 bases, with 11 bases between them. Germline CDR1 SGHRS, CDR2 YFSETQ. The CDR3 sequence is 14 residues long. In DNA, the CDR3 is TGCGCCAGCAGCCCAGGGGACCGCTCCTACGAGCAGTACTTC. Encoded protein: CASSPGDRSYEQYF.

The rearrangement joins TRBV12-3 or TRBV12-4 to TRBJ1-1; the D is unclear. This CDR3 is built from 13 residues. Trimming took 1 base from V and 6 from J, leaving 9 bases between them. The DNA for the CDR3 is TGTGCCAGCAGTTTAGGGCAAGGTTCTGAAGCTTTCTTT. Residues: CASSLGQGSEAFF.

The V and J genes are TRBV7-9 and TRBJ1-1, with TRBD1 as a possible D gene (6 bases). The CDR3 covers 17 residues. The V gene's germline CDR1 is SEHNR and CDR2 FQNEAQ (reference sequence). V was cut by 4 bases and J by 2 bases, with 20 bases left in between. For the CDR3, the DNA is TGTGCCAGCAGCTCCCGACAGGAGGATGGGCGTAACACTGAAGCTTTCTTT. Translation: CASSSRQEDGRNTEAFF.

This rearrangement joins TRBV19 to TRBJ1-1; D is unresolved. The CDR3 spans 17 residues. The V end was cut by 9 bases, the J end by 2 bases, with 25 bases between. Germline CDR1 LNHDA, CDR2 SQIVND (reference sequence). The DNA for the CDR3 is TGTGCCAGCTTCCCGACGGCAAGTCGAGGGAGAAACACTGAAGCTTTCTTT. It encodes CASFPTASRGRNTEAFF. The variable domain in full, completed from reference TRBV19 and TRBJ1-1, reads DGGITQSPKYLFRKEGQNVTLSCEQNLNHDAMYWYRQDPGQGLRLIYYSQIVNDFQKGDIAEGYSVSREKKESFPLTVTSAQKNPTAFYLCASFPTASRGRNTEAFFGQGTRLTVV.

V usage is TRBV5-6 and J usage is TRBJ1-1; TRBD1 might be the D (5 bases). The CDR3 has 14 amino acids. Trimming pared 4 bases from V and 1 base from J, leaving 11 bases between. Germline CDR1 reads SGHDT; CDR2 reads YYEEEE. CDR3 bases: TGTGCCAGCAGCCTACTGGGGGGGAACACTGAAGCTTTCTTT. As protein: CASSLLGGNTEAFF. Together with reference TRBV5-6 and TRBJ1-1, the CDR3 gives the full variable domain: DAGVTQSPTHLIKTRGQQVTLRCSPKSGHDTVSWYQQALGQGPQFIFQYYEEEERQRGNFPDRFSGHQFPNYSSELNVNALLLGDSALYLCASSLLGGNTEAFFGQGTRLTVV.

The chain couples TRBV14 to TRBJ2-1; D not resolved. This CDR3 contains 13 residues. Germline V gene data show CDR1 as SGHDN and CDR2 as FVKESK. The V and J ends lost 4 bases and 3 bases respectively, with 7 bases between them. The CDR3 here is CASSPLNYNEQFF. CDR3 bases: TGTGCCAGCAGCCCCCTTAACTACAATGAGCAGTTCTTC.

This clonotype turned up a few times. V usage is TRBV7-8 and J usage is TRBJ2-1; 9 bases match TRBD1. The V and J ends lost 6 bases and 2 bases, in that order; junction bases with no gene match: 5. Germline loops: CDR1 SGHVS, CDR2 FQNEAQ. The CDR3 totals 15 residues. The CDR3 DNA is TGTGCCAGCAGAACCGGGACAGGGACCTACAATGAGCAGTTCTTC. This sequence encodes CASRTGTGTYNEQFF.

The gene calls are TRBV12-3 or TRBV12-4 and TRBJ2-1; TRBD1 is a possible D gene (6 bases). V was clipped by 7 bases and J by 5 bases, with 15 bases between them. This CDR3 contains 14 residues. The CDR3 loop is CASTWDTNNNEQFF. The CDR3 bases are TGTGCCAGCACGTGGGACACGAACAACAATGAGCAGTTCTTC.

The CDR3: CSVRTDNQPQHF. CDR3 in DNA: TGCAGCGTTCGGACAGACAATCAGCCCCAGCATTTT. The gene calls are TRBV29-1 and TRBJ1-5, with a tentative D call TRBD1 (6 bases). The CDR3 runs 12 residues. V gave up 5 bases and J gave up 3 bases, with 8 bases separating them. The germline V gene encodes CDR1 SQVTM and CDR2 ANQGSEA.

V gene TRBV4-2 combines with J gene TRBJ2-5, with D perhaps TRBD1 (5 bases). This CDR3 spans 17 amino acids. Germline V CDR1 and CDR2: LGHNA, YNFKEQ. V was pared by 0 bases and J by 4 bases, with 18 bases between. The DNA for the CDR3 is TGTGCCAGCAGCCAAGAATTGGGGCCAGGTAATCGAGAGACCCAGTACTTC. It encodes CASSQELGPGNRETQYF.

The chain employs TRBV27 and TRBJ2-7; 12 bases are shared with TRBD2. V shed 2 bases, J shed 6 bases, and the junction held 2 bases outside the gene matches. Germline CDR1 and CDR2: MNHEY and SMNVEV (reference sequence). CDR3 length equals 14 residues. The CDR3 spells CASSLRLAGAEQYF. The CDR3 DNA sequence: TGTGCCAGCAGTTTAAGACTAGCGGGAGCCGAGCAGTACTTC.

This clonotype was seen more than once but under ten times. V and J are TRBV6-6 and TRBJ1-2, with D hard to call. V shed 8 bases and J shed 3 bases, with 10 bases lying between them. Germline V gene data show CDR1 as MNHNY and CDR2 as SVGAGI (reference sequence). The CDR3 contains 12 residues. CDR3 amino acids: CASRGLDYGYTF. For the CDR3, the DNA is TGTGCCAGCCGAGGGTTGGACTATGGCTACACCTTC.

The chain carries TRBV7-4 and TRBJ2-7; tentatively, D is TRBD1 or TRBD2 (6 bases each). Trimming pared 5 bases from V and 1 base from J, leaving 15 bases between. The CDR3 is 15 residues long. Germline V gene lookup returns CDR1 SGHVT and CDR2 SQSDAQ. The chain's CDR3 is CASSEEGGRSYEQYF. In DNA, the CDR3 is TGTGCCAGCAGCGAAGAAGGGGGGCGGTCCTACGAGCAGTACTTC.

J is TRBJ2-4 and V is TRBV19; perhaps TRBD1 as D (5 bases). This CDR3 has 15 residues. Between the trimmed V and J ends, which lost 3 bases and 7 bases, there was a span of 16 bases. In germline, CDR1 is LNHDA, CDR2 SQIVND (reference sequence). For the CDR3, the DNA is TGTGCCAGTAGTATCCGACAGCCCCATGGGAACATTCAGTACTTC. Translation: CASSIRQPHGNIQYF.

This clonotype was seen only a few times. A much bigger clone sits one base away, suggesting this may be a read error. This is likely a read error, given that the CDR3 carries no conserved phenylalanine or tryptophan at its end. The chain carries TRBV11-2 and TRBJ2-1; the D gene is possibly TRBD2 (5 bases). V was clipped by 1 base and J by 7 bases, with 17 bases between them. The germline CDR1 and CDR2 sequences are SGHAT and FQNNGV. CDR3 length: 16 residues. CDR3 bases: TGTGCCAGCAGCTTAGCAGCGACGGCGGGTGGGAATGAGCAGTTCCTC. Encoded protein: CASSLAATAGGNEQFL.

V is TRBV7-2 and J is TRBJ2-7, with a weak D call TRBD2 (7 bases). Per the germline V gene, CDR1 is SGHTA and CDR2 is FQGNSA. The CDR3 loop spans 15 amino acids. The ends were cut back, 5 bases at V and 5 bases at J, with 19 bases in the middle. The CDR3 DNA follows: TGTGCCAGCAGCATCGGAGGGGGGGTTGCGGACGAGCAGTACTTC. Protein sequence: CASSIGGGVADEQYF.

The rearrangement links TRBV28 to TRBJ2-5, with D possibly being TRBD1 or TRBD2 (5 bases each). Per germline, CDR1 MDHEN and CDR2 SYDVKM. The CDR3 is 16 residues long. V lost 6 bases to trimming and J lost 5 bases, with 22 bases between them. The CDR3 coding sequence is TGTGCCAGCAGACATCCCGGGACGCTAGAATGGGAGACCCAGTACTTC. Protein: CASRHPGTLEWETQYF.

This chain uses TRBV6-8 with TRBJ1-1; D is uncertain. Germline-derived CDR1 and CDR2 are MNHGY and SAAAGT. This CDR3 has 15 amino acids. Trimming left V 8 bases short and J 2 bases short, with 18 bases between. The DNA for the CDR3 is TGTGCCAGCTTATTCCTCGGCAGGCCAAACACTGAAGCTTTCTTT. Protein sequence: CASLFLGRPNTEAFF.

The chain couples TRBV2 to TRBJ2-7; TRBD2 matches at 10 bases. CDR1 SNHLY and CDR2 FYNNEI come from the germline V gene. The CDR3 is 14 residues long. V dropped 6 bases and J dropped 3; count of bases not matched to a gene: 5. The CDR3 region has the DNA TGTGCCAGCAGGGCCGGGACTAGCGACTACGAGCAGTACTTC. Amino acid sequence: CASRAGTSDYEQYF.

Only a few counts were recorded for this clonotype. The chain has TRBV25-1 and TRBJ2-1; 12 bases line up with TRBD2. V was pared by 4 bases and J by 10 bases, with 14 bases of the junction left unmatched. CDR1 and CDR2 (germline): MGHDK, SYGVNS. CDR3 size: 17 residues. CDR3 amino acids: CASSADIRLAGVHEQFF. DNA of the CDR3: TGTGCCAGCAGTGCAGACATTCGACTAGCGGGAGTCCACGAGCAGTTCTTC.

V is TRBV3-1 and J is TRBJ2-5, with TRBD2 as a possible D gene (5 bases). V dropped 0 bases and J dropped 5 bases, with 19 bases sitting between them. The CDR3 runs 17 residues. Germline V gene data show CDR1 as LGHDT and CDR2 as YNNKEL (reference sequence). CDR3 region: CASSQEVASGPRETQYF. For the CDR3, the DNA is TGTGCCAGCAGCCAAGAAGTAGCGAGTGGACCAAGGGAGACCCAGTACTTC.

This clonotype has ten or more counts. The V call is TRBV7-8, the J call TRBJ1-5; D uncertain. This CDR3 has 15 amino acids. The V and J ends lost 0 bases and 4 bases respectively, with 10 bases between them. Germline V gives CDR1 SGHVS, CDR2 FQNEAQ. CDR3 sequence reads: CASSLAGEFNQPQHF. The CDR3 bases are TGTGCCAGCAGCTTAGCCGGGGAATTTAATCAGCCCCAGCATTTT.

The chain recombines TRBV7-6 with TRBJ2-7; weak D call: TRBD1 (6 bases). Trimming removed 1 base from V and 5 bases from J, with 12 bases in between. The CDR3 loop spans 14 amino acids. The germline CDR1 and CDR2 sequences are SGHVS and FNYEAQ. Written as DNA, the CDR3 is TGTGCCAGCAGCTTAGAGGGGGAGATGGACGAGCAGTACTTC. This translates into CASSLEGEMDEQYF. Combining the CDR3 with reference TRBV7-6 and TRBJ2-7 gives the whole variable domain GAGVSQSPRYKVTKRGQDVALRCDPISGHVSLYWYRQALGQGPEFLTYFNYEAQQDKSGLPNDRFSAERPEGSISTLTIQRTEQRDSAMYRCASSLEGEMDEQYFGPGTRLTVT.

The rearrangement joins TRBV7-8 to TRBJ1-5; D is perhaps TRBD1 (6 bases). There are 16 residues in the CDR3. The germline CDR1 and CDR2 sequences are SGHVS and FQNEAQ. The germline V and J ends were trimmed by 1 base and 4 bases, with 14 bases remaining between them. The CDR3 is CASSLGSGVGNQPQHF. CDR3 coding DNA: TGTGCCAGCAGCTTAGGTTCAGGGGTTGGGAATCAGCCCCAGCATTTT.

The chain couples TRBV19 to TRBJ2-1, with D uncertain. CDR3 length: 15 residues. V lost 7 bases to trimming and J lost 0 bases, with 13 bases between them. Germline CDR1 LNHDA, CDR2 SQIVND (reference sequence). In nucleotides, the CDR3 is TGTGCCAGTACCGACGGCAGAGACTCCTACAATGAGCAGTTCTTC. Amino acids: CASTDGRDSYNEQFF.

V and J are TRBV11-2 and TRBJ1-1; perhaps TRBD1 as D (5 bases). V dropped 5 bases and J dropped 1 base, with 17 bases sitting between them. This CDR3 has 16 amino acids. The germline V gene encodes CDR1 SGHAT and CDR2 FQNNGV. CDR3 nucleotide sequence: TGTGCCAGCAGCCCCTACCGGAGGGGAGAGAACACTGAAGCTTTCTTT. Protein sequence: CASSPYRRGENTEAFF.